Described below is a single T cell receptor beta chain sequence and its context. CDR3 size: 14 residues. V gave up 2 bases and J gave up 4 bases, with 9 bases separating them. CDR1 and CDR2 from the germline V gene are ENHRY and SYGVKD. This sample is part of a study of cytomegalovirus exposure and HLA in healthy donors. Study in general: The same platform as the approximately 670 first-cohort repertoires was used for the 120 validation repertoires, a later analysis reported.

Profiled with immunoSEQ multiplex PCR; TCRdb holds only in-frame clones, not every one. Of some 130,000 clones in the sample, 86% were seen once. This sequence joins TRBV10-3 and TRBJ1-5; a weak D match, TRBD1 (5 bases). Source material: PBMCs. The clonotype comes from a young man in good health and CMV-seronegative. CDR3 bases: TGTGCCATCAGTGAGCCAGGGCATAATCAGCCCCAGCATTTT. It specifies CAISEPGHNQPQHF.